The 32 T cell receptor beta chains below come from one sample, sequenced in a study of T cell responses to AZD1222 COVID-19 vaccine. Sequencing used immunoSEQ multiplex PCR; TCRdb keeps in-frame clones, though not all of them. The sample carries 120,000 to 150,000 clones, roughly 90% recorded once. The sample here was peripheral blood, taken on day 0 of AZD1222 vaccination. The receptors were gathered from an adult in good health.

This sequence joins TRBV27 and TRBJ2-3; TRBD1 agrees at 10 bases. After removal of 4 bases from V and 5 bases from J, the junction contained 9 bases not matched to a gene. CDR1 is MNHEY and CDR2 is SMNVEV in the germline V gene (reference sequence). The CDR3 covers 16 residues. CDR3 protein: CASSSIGTGEVDTQYF. Written as DNA, the CDR3 is TGTGCCAGCAGTTCGATCGGGACAGGGGAGGTAGATACGCAGTATTTT.

The chain combines TRBV27 with TRBJ2-1; D possibly uses TRBD1 or TRBD2 (5 bases each). The V and J ends lost 5 bases and 7 bases respectively, with 15 bases between them. Looked up from germline, CDR1 is MNHEY and CDR2 is SMNVEV (reference sequence). The CDR3 is 14 residues long. CDR3 amino acids: CASSPSGAFNEQFF. The CDR3 DNA reads TGTGCCAGCAGTCCCTCCGGGGCTTTTAATGAGCAGTTCTTC.

This clone appeared once. The chain has TRBV4-1 and TRBJ1-2; D remains ambiguous. CDR1 and CDR2 from the germline V gene are MGHRA and YSYEKL. Trimming shortened V by 0 bases and J by 0 bases, and 8 bases separated the two germline ends. The CDR3 loop spans 15 amino acids. CDR3: CASSQEGRSNYGYTF. In nucleotides, the CDR3 is TGCGCCAGCAGCCAAGAGGGGAGGTCTAACTATGGCTACACCTTC.

The CDR3 region has the DNA TGTGCCAGCAGTTCCGGGACAGTGTCTAATCAGCCCCAGCATTTT. This codes for CASSSGTVSNQPQHF. The chain employs TRBV6-1 and TRBJ1-5, with 7 positions matching TRBD1. The CDR3 is 15 residues long. V lost 5 bases and J lost 4; bases outside the gene matches: 8. CDR1 is MNHNS and CDR2 is SASEGT in the germline V gene.

The rearrangement links TRBV28 to TRBJ1-5; possible D gene TRBD1, 6 bases. Looked up from germline, CDR1 is MDHEN and CDR2 is SYDVKM. The CDR3 consists of 15 residues. Trimming pared 5 bases from V and 0 bases from J, leaving 11 bases between. CDR3 region: CASSRQEYSNQPQHF. DNA for the CDR3: TGTGCCAGCAGTAGACAGGAATATAGCAATCAGCCCCAGCATTTT. Full variable domain (missing parts from reference TRBV28 and TRBJ1-5): DVKVTQSSRYLVKRTGEKVFLECVQDMDHENMFWYRQDPGLGLRLIYFSYDVKMKEKGDIPEGYSVSREKKERFSLILESASTNQTSMYLCASSRQEYSNQPQHFGDGTRLSIL.

The rearrangement uses TRBV27 and TRBJ1-6; 9 nucleotides line up with TRBD1. Germline trimming cut 4 bases from V and 9 bases from J; bases unmatched to any gene: 7. This CDR3 has 15 residues. The germline V gene encodes CDR1 MNHEY and CDR2 SMNVEV (reference sequence). In nucleotides, the CDR3 is TGTGCCAGCAGTTCAGGACAGGGGTCCAGTTCACCCCTCCACTTT. Translating it yields CASSSGQGSSSPLHF.

The V and J genes are TRBV13 and TRBJ2-2; 10 bases line up with TRBD2. Germline lookup yields CDR1 PRHDT and CDR2 FYEKMQ (reference sequence). The junction had 3 bases not matched to a gene; V was cut back by 8 bases and J by 3 bases. This CDR3 spans 14 amino acids. CDR3 amino acids: CASLTSGDTGELFF. CDR3 coding DNA: TGTGCCAGCCTCACTAGCGGGGACACCGGGGAGCTGTTTTTT.

The gene calls are TRBV3-1 (or the pseudogene TRBV3-2) and TRBJ2-3; possibly TRBD1 or TRBD2 for D (5 bases each). Trimming took off 7 bases at V and 3 bases at J, with 17 bases between the two ends. The CDR3 covers 15 residues. Germline V CDR1 and CDR2: LGHDT, YNNKEL (reference sequence). The CDR3 loop is CASNKNGRETDTQYF. CDR3 DNA: TGTGCCAGCAATAAAAACGGCAGGGAGACAGATACGCAGTATTTT.

This clone has more than one count but fewer than ten. The chain carries TRBV11-2 and TRBJ2-1; D is unclear. Trimming shortened V by 3 bases and J by 7 bases, and 10 bases separated the two germline ends. The CDR3 is 13 amino acids. Germline V lookup: CDR1 SGHAT, CDR2 FQNNGV. The CDR3 loop is CASSFTARNEQFF. The DNA of the CDR3 is TGTGCCAGCAGCTTTACAGCGCGGAATGAGCAGTTCTTC.

The chain uses TRBV4-3 and TRBJ1-2; D not resolved. With 0 bases removed from V and 4 bases from J, the gap between germline ends came to 9 bases. The CDR3 consists of 14 residues. Germline CDR1 reads LGHNA; CDR2 reads YSLEER. For the CDR3, the DNA is TGCGCCAGCAGCCAAGATCAACGGGGCTATGGCTACACCTTC. Translation gives CASSQDQRGYGYTF.

Here the CDR3 reads CASSVTGNVALETQYF. Here the CDR3 DNA reads TGTGCCAGCAGCGTAACAGGAAACGTCGCCCTAGAGACCCAGTACTTC. The chain carries TRBV9 and TRBJ2-5; D might be TRBD1 (5 bases). V was clipped by 1 base and J by 4 bases, with 17 bases between them. Germline CDR1 and CDR2: SGDLS and YYNGEE. This CDR3 has 16 residues.

V usage is TRBV28 and J usage is TRBJ1-3; D perhaps matches TRBD1 (5 bases). Trimming stripped 5 bases from V and 6 bases from J, with 17 bases between. The CDR3 extends over 15 amino acids. Germline-derived CDR1 and CDR2 are MDHEN and SYDVKM. The CDR3 region is CASSHRTYGENTIYF. For the CDR3, the DNA is TGTGCCAGCAGTCATAGGACATACGGGGAAAACACCATATATTTT.

The chain recombines TRBV12-5 with TRBJ1-4; the D is unclear. In germline, CDR1 is LGHNT, CDR2 FRNRAP. V was clipped by 3 bases and J by 0 bases, with 17 bases between them. This CDR3 has 18 amino acids. CDR3 sequence reads: CASGFHALHGATNEKLFF. The CDR3 DNA sequence: TGTGCTAGTGGTTTCCACGCACTCCACGGTGCAACTAATGAAAAACTGTTTTTT.

The rearrangement uses TRBV5-1 and TRBJ2-7, with D possibly being TRBD2 (5 bases). Germline CDR1 and CDR2: SGHRS and YFSETQ. The CDR3 runs 15 residues. V lost 7 bases to trimming and J lost 7 bases, with 24 bases between them. The CDR3 loop reads CASRREWTAGVEQYF. The CDR3, as DNA: TGCGCCAGCCGACGCGAGTGGACCGCCGGGGTAGAGCAGTACTTC.

The sample holds one count of this clone. The J gene is TRBJ1-1, the V gene TRBV28; D gene ambiguous. CDR1 MDHEN and CDR2 SYDVKM come from the germline V gene. Trimming removed 6 bases at V and 3 bases at J, with 14 bases between. The CDR3 is 14 amino acids. CDR3 in amino acids: CASRIQTAHTEAFF. The CDR3, as DNA: TGTGCCAGCAGGATACAAACCGCGCACACTGAAGCTTTCTTT.

This clone was recorded once. The chain carries TRBV6-2 or TRBV6-3 and TRBJ2-7, with D uncertain. The germline CDR1 and CDR2 sequences are MNHEY and SVGEGT. Between the trimmed V and J ends, which lost 0 bases and 4 bases, there was a span of 10 bases. CDR3 length: 14 residues. The DNA for the CDR3 is TGTGCCAGCAGTTACTCGCTGGTAGTTTACGAGCAGTACTTC. It yields the protein CASSYSLVVYEQYF.

The V call is TRBV28, the J call TRBJ2-7; 10 bases map to TRBD2. The CDR3 sequence is 16 residues long. The germline V gene has CDR1 MDHEN and CDR2 SYDVKM. V lost 6 bases and J lost 3; bases outside the gene matches: 11. CDR3 bases: TGTGCCAGCAGCGCCGGCGCTAGCGGGAGTCTCTACGAGCAGTACTTC. The encoded protein is CASSAGASGSLYEQYF. Full variable domain (outside the CDR3, taken from reference TRBV28 and TRBJ2-7): DVKVTQSSRYLVKRTGEKVFLECVQDMDHENMFWYRQDPGLGLRLIYFSYDVKMKEKGDIPEGYSVSREKKERFSLILESASTNQTSMYLCASSAGASGSLYEQYFGPGTRLTVT.

V is TRBV10-3 and J is TRBJ1-4; 8 nucleotides line up with TRBD1. Unmatched junction bases numbered 6, after V lost 5 bases and J lost 7 bases. CDR1 is ENHRY and CDR2 is SYGVKD in the germline V gene. The CDR3 is made up of 14 amino acids. The CDR3 DNA follows: TGTGCCATCAGTCCTGACAGGGGAAGTGAAAAACTGTTTTTT. Translated, it gives CAISPDRGSEKLFF.

The chain joins TRBV6-2 or TRBV6-3 to TRBJ1-2; D gene unclear. V was cut by 5 bases and J by 5 bases, with 24 bases left in between. Germline loops: CDR1 MNHEY, CDR2 SVGEGT. This CDR3 region has 17 residues. Here the CDR3 DNA reads TGTGCCAGCAGTACCTTACGCGGAAATAAGGAACAGTATGGCTACACCTTC. Encoded protein: CASSTLRGNKEQYGYTF.

This chain connects TRBV27 to TRBJ2-1; D may correspond to TRBD1 or TRBD2 (5 bases each). Per the germline V gene, CDR1 is MNHEY and CDR2 is SMNVEV (reference sequence). Trimming cost V 6 bases and J 2 bases, with 8 bases left between them. The CDR3 runs to 13 residues. This CDR3 is CASRRGTYNEQFF. CDR3 coding DNA: TGTGCCAGCAGGAGGGGAACCTACAATGAGCAGTTCTTC.

This sequence joins TRBV4-1 and TRBJ1-5; TRBD1 aligns across 7 bases. V dropped 8 bases and J dropped 2; count of bases not matched to a gene: 6. The CDR3 loop spans 14 amino acids. CDR1 and CDR2 (germline): MGHRA, YSYEKL. The CDR3 loop reads CASDVGTGNQPQHF. The CDR3 DNA reads TGCGCCAGCGATGTGGGGACAGGCAATCAGCCCCAGCATTTT.

This chain links TRBV19 with TRBJ2-2; no clear D. This CDR3 has 12 amino acids. Between the trimmed V and J ends, which lost 2 bases and 8 bases, there was a span of 6 bases. Germline CDR1 LNHDA, CDR2 SQIVND (reference sequence). Here the CDR3 reads CASSISGGELFF. Here the CDR3 DNA reads TGTGCCAGTAGTATATCTGGAGGGGAGCTGTTTTTT.

The rearrangement links TRBV7-3 to TRBJ2-6, with TRBD2 as a possible D gene (6 bases). Germline CDR1 SGHTA, CDR2 FQGTGA. The CDR3 totals 17 residues. V lost 2 bases, J lost 0 bases, and 11 bases lay in between. The CDR3 protein is CASSLGTGLSGANVLTF. The CDR3 DNA reads as TGTGCCAGCAGCTTAGGCACGGGACTCTCTGGGGCCAACGTCCTGACTTTC. The whole variable domain, filled in from reference TRBV7-3 and TRBJ2-6, reads GAGVSQTPSNKVTEKGKYVELRCDPISGHTALYWYRQSLGQGPEFLIYFQGTGAADDSGLPNDRFFAVRPEGSVSTLKIQRTERGDSAVYLCASSLGTGLSGANVLTFGAGSRLTVL.

This rearrangement joins TRBV28 to TRBJ1-5; possibly TRBD1 for D (6 bases). The CDR3 length is 13 residues. Trimming removed 6 bases at V and 7 bases at J, with 13 bases between. Germline V CDR1 and CDR2: MDHEN, SYDVKM. The CDR3 region has the DNA TGTGCCAGCAGAATACAGGGCTCGCAGCCCCAGCATTTT. As protein: CASRIQGSQPQHF.

A few counts support this clone. This CDR3 reads CASSEADSVQPQHF. In DNA, the CDR3 is TGTGCCAGCAGTGAAGCGGACTCTGTCCAGCCCCAGCATTTT. The chain couples TRBV6-1 to TRBJ1-5; D unresolved. The germline V gene has CDR1 MNHNS and CDR2 SASEGT. This CDR3 spans 14 amino acids. V dropped 0 bases and J dropped 7 bases, with 10 bases sitting between them.

In nucleotides, the CDR3 is TGTGCCAGCAGCCAATACATCGGTGAGCAGTTCTTC. It translates to CASSQYIGEQFF. The chain recombines TRBV7-3 with TRBJ2-1; D remains ambiguous. Trimming shortened V by 5 bases and J by 9 bases, and 11 bases separated the two germline ends. Germline V CDR1 and CDR2: SGHTA, FQGTGA. This CDR3 region has 12 residues.

The V gene is TRBV7-6, the J gene TRBJ1-2, with 11 bases fitting TRBD1. The germline V gene encodes CDR1 SGHVS and CDR2 FNYEAQ. Germline trimming cut 5 bases from V and 5 bases from J; bases unmatched to any gene: 13. The CDR3 length is 17 residues. In DNA, the CDR3 is TGTGCCAGCAGCCCTACCCATGGACAGGGGGCACCATATGGCTACACCTTC. Amino acids: CASSPTHGQGAPYGYTF.

The chain combines TRBV7-9 with TRBJ2-5, with TRBD2 matching over 11 bases. Unmatched junction bases numbered 7, after V lost 5 bases and J lost 2 bases. In germline, CDR1 is SEHNR, CDR2 FQNEAQ (reference sequence). This CDR3 contains 16 residues. The CDR3 nucleotides are TGTGCCAGCAGCATCGGGACTAGCGGAGCACAAGAGACCCAGTACTTC. It yields the protein CASSIGTSGAQETQYF. Variable domain in full (rest from reference TRBV7-9 and TRBJ2-5): DTGVSQNPRHKITKRGQNVTFRCDPISEHNRLYWYRQTLGQGPEFLTYFQNEAQLEKSRLLSDRFSAERPKGSFSTLEIQRTEQGDSAMYLCASSIGTSGAQETQYFGPGTRLLVL.

The chain joins TRBV7-9 to TRBJ1-6; 8 bases line up with TRBD1. Germline CDR1 reads SEHNR; CDR2 reads FQNEAQ (reference sequence). Unmatched junction bases numbered 8, after V lost 5 bases and J lost 11 bases. The CDR3 loop spans 14 amino acids. The CDR3 DNA sequence: TGTGCCAGCAGCGAACAGGGGGGAGGACCACCCCTCCACTTT. Protein: CASSEQGGGPPLHF.

The chain joins TRBV20-1 to TRBJ1-1; D is ambiguous. Trimming removed 3 bases from V and 4 bases from J, with 9 bases in between. The V gene's germline CDR1 is DFQATT and CDR2 SNEGSKA (reference sequence). This CDR3 is built from 12 residues. CDR3 nucleotide sequence: TGCAGTGCTAGTCCAGTACTCACTGAAGCTTTCTTT. Its translation is CSASPVLTEAFF.

The CDR3 DNA follows: TGTGCCAGCAGTACTAGCGGGAGTATCCATGAGCAGTTCTTC. Protein product: CASSTSGSIHEQFF. The chain uses TRBV27 and TRBJ2-1; 11 bases are shared with TRBD2. The CDR3 is 14 residues long. J was trimmed by 8 bases and V by 5 bases; bases with no gene match: 5. From germline, CDR1 is MNHEY and CDR2 SMNVEV (reference sequence).

The chain carries TRBV27 and TRBJ1-1, with D tentatively TRBD1 (6 bases). This CDR3 comprises 14 residues. CDR1 is MNHEY, CDR2 SMNVEV, per germline (reference sequence). V lost 3 bases to trimming and J lost 1 base, with 9 bases between them. This CDR3 is CASSFRGANTEAFF. CDR3 in DNA: TGTGCCAGCAGTTTCCGGGGGGCGAACACTGAAGCTTTCTTT.